The 22 T cell receptor beta chains reported below all come from one sample, sequenced in a study of pediatric ulcerative colitis. The rectum was sampled with one to two pinch biopsies at colonoscopy. Assay used: immunoSEQ multiplex PCR; TCRdb lists only in-frame clones, some missing. The sample carries around 22,000 clones, around 69% recorded once. The sample was gut tissue. Every receptor here comes from a boy aged 5-17 years with severe ulcerative colitis.

The sample holds one count of this clone. The chain is built from TRBV5-1 and TRBJ1-4; D remains unclear. This CDR3 spans 15 amino acids. V was pared by 0 bases and J by 4 bases, with 10 bases between. Germline CDR1 is SGHRS and CDR2 is YFSETQ. DNA for the CDR3: TGCGCCAGCAGCTTGGATCGGCCCTTTAATGAAAAACTGTTTTTT. Encoded protein: CASSLDRPFNEKLFF. Full variable domain (outside the CDR3, taken from reference TRBV5-1 and TRBJ1-4): KAGVTQTPRYLIKTRGQQVTLSCSPISGHRSVSWYQQTPGQGLQFLFEYFSETQRNKGNFPGRFSGRQFSNSRSEMNVSTLELGDSALYLCASSLDRPFNEKLFFGSGTQLSVL.

Remarks on this clone: Other DNA sequences of this sample code for an identical CDR3. The rearrangement links TRBV5-1 to TRBJ1-1; 11 nucleotides match TRBD1. The junction had 1 base not matched to a gene; V was cut back by 0 bases and J by 3 bases. The CDR3 is 15 amino acids. The germline gives CDR1 SGHRS, CDR2 YFSETQ. The CDR3 protein is CASSLGTGGYTEAFF. The CDR3 DNA reads TGCGCCAGCAGCTTGGGGACAGGGGGCTACACTGAAGCTTTCTTT.

This clone was observed a few times. The rearrangement joins TRBV20-1 to TRBJ2-7; D is unclear. V lost 0 bases, J lost 3 bases, and 3 bases lay in between. The CDR3 loop spans 11 amino acids. Germline values: CDR1 DFQATT, CDR2 SNEGSKA (reference sequence). The CDR3 DNA sequence: TGCAGTGCTAGAGACAACTACGAGCAGTACTTC. Translating it yields CSARDNYEQYF.

The J gene is TRBJ2-5, the V gene TRBV7-2, with D unclear. Trimming took off 1 base at V and 5 bases at J, with 8 bases between the two ends. CDR3 length equals 13 residues. The germline CDR1 and CDR2 sequences are SGHTA and FQGNSA. CDR3 sequence reads: CASSLVFGETQYF. Written as DNA, the CDR3 is TGTGCCAGCAGCTTAGTATTCGGGGAGACCCAGTACTTC.

In its sample, this clone is medium-sized. The V call is TRBV7-8, the J call TRBJ2-5; 11 bases are shared with TRBD1. The CDR3 covers 16 residues. Germline loops: CDR1 SGHVS, CDR2 FQNEAQ. With 6 bases clipped from V and 2 bases from J, the junction kept 8 bases outside the gene matches. This CDR3 is CASSFGTGGFQETQYF. DNA for the CDR3: TGTGCCAGCAGTTTCGGGACAGGGGGGTTTCAAGAGACCCAGTACTTC.

V is TRBV19 and J is TRBJ1-5; no definite D call. The germline V and J ends were trimmed by 8 bases and 5 bases, with 10 bases remaining between them. The CDR3 loop spans 12 amino acids. Germline V gives CDR1 LNHDA, CDR2 SQIVND (reference sequence). Here the CDR3 reads CASGLMDQPQHF. Here the CDR3 DNA reads TGTGCCAGTGGGCTGATGGATCAGCCCCAGCATTTT.

The chain has TRBV6-6 and TRBJ2-2, with D uncertain. Per the germline V gene, CDR1 is MNHNY and CDR2 is SVGAGI (reference sequence). Between the trimmed V and J ends, which lost 4 bases and 0 bases, there was a span of 9 bases. There are 15 residues in the CDR3. CDR3 sequence (DNA): TGTGCCAGCAGTTGGAACACCCCGAACACCGGGGAGCTGTTTTTT. This codes for CASSWNTPNTGELFF.

The chain combines TRBV7-9 with TRBJ1-1; 8 bases align to TRBD1. This CDR3 is 11 amino acids long. Unmatched junction bases numbered 2, after V lost 5 bases and J lost 9 bases. In germline, CDR1 is SEHNR, CDR2 FQNEAQ (reference sequence). For the CDR3, the DNA is TGTGCCAGCAGCCGGACAGGGAAAGCTTTCTTT. This encodes CASSRTGKAFF.

The chain couples TRBV18 to TRBJ2-7; D gene unclear. The germline CDR1 and CDR2 sequences are KGHSH and LQKENI. Trimming took off 3 bases at V and 2 bases at J, with 11 bases between the two ends. The CDR3 has 14 amino acids. CDR3 loop: CASSPMERAYEQYF. The CDR3 DNA reads TGTGCCAGCTCACCTATGGAACGTGCCTACGAGCAGTACTTC. The full variable domain, with the rest looked up from reference TRBV18 and TRBJ2-7, is NAGVMQNPRHLVRRRGQEARLRCSPMKGHSHVYWYRQLPEEGLKFMVYLQKENIIDESGMPKERFSAEFPKEGPSILRIQQVVRGDSAAYFCASSPMERAYEQYFGPGTRLTVT.

The chain links TRBV18 to TRBJ2-5; D ambiguous. V was trimmed by 6 bases and J by 5 bases, leaving 10 bases between them. The CDR3 covers 12 residues. Germline CDR1 is KGHSH and CDR2 is LQKENI. The CDR3 DNA reads as TGTGCCAGCTCCCCAGGCTTGGAGACCCAGTACTTC. As protein: CASSPGLETQYF. Based on the CDR3 plus reference TRBV18 and TRBJ2-5, the full variable domain is NAGVMQNPRHLVRRRGQEARLRCSPMKGHSHVYWYRQLPEEGLKFMVYLQKENIIDESGMPKERFSAEFPKEGPSILRIQQVVRGDSAAYFCASSPGLETQYFGPGTRLLVL.

This clone is labeled medium-sized. The rearrangement links TRBV30 to TRBJ1-4, with D perhaps TRBD1 (5 bases). This CDR3 contains 14 residues. Germline V lookup: CDR1 GTSNPN, CDR2 SVGIG (reference sequence). The V and J ends lost 5 bases and 10 bases respectively, with 20 bases between them. DNA of the CDR3: TGTGCCTGGGGGACGGCCCAAAACCTAGGAAAACTGTTTTTT. It translates to CAWGTAQNLGKLFF.

The chain carries TRBV5-6 and TRBJ2-3, with D tentatively TRBD2 (5 bases). Germline CDR1 reads SGHDT; CDR2 reads YYEEEE. The CDR3 runs to 16 residues. V lost 2 bases and J lost 2, with 15 bases in between. The CDR3 loop reads CASSLRLAFSTDTQYF. The CDR3 DNA follows: TGTGCCAGCAGCTTAAGGCTAGCTTTCTCCACAGATACGCAGTATTTT. The full variable domain, in which reference TRBV5-6 and TRBJ2-3 provide the parts outside the CDR3, is DAGVTQSPTHLIKTRGQQVTLRCSPKSGHDTVSWYQQALGQGPQFIFQYYEEEERQRGNFPDRFSGHQFPNYSSELNVNALLLGDSALYLCASSLRLAFSTDTQYFGPGTRLTVL.

Remarks on this clone: This sample includes further DNA sequences coding for the same CDR3. The chain recombines TRBV20-1 with TRBJ1-2; D is possibly TRBD1 (6 bases). Trimming removed 2 bases from V and 8 bases from J, with 9 bases in between. This CDR3 is 11 amino acids long. The germline V gene encodes CDR1 DFQATT and CDR2 SNEGSKA (reference sequence). CDR3 in DNA: TGCAGTGCTAGAAGTGGACAGGGCTACACCTTC. It specifies CSARSGQGYTF.

The gene calls are TRBV5-1 and TRBJ1-6; tentatively, D is TRBD1 (5 bases). V was clipped by 4 bases and J by 10 bases, with 15 bases between them. Germline V gene data show CDR1 as SGHRS and CDR2 as YFSETQ. The CDR3 consists of 14 residues. CDR3 bases: TGCGCCAGCAGCAGCGGGACCGATCGGTCACCCCTCCACTTT. Its protein is CASSSGTDRSPLHF. Full variable domain (remainder filled in from reference TRBV5-1 and TRBJ1-6): KAGVTQTPRYLIKTRGQQVTLSCSPISGHRSVSWYQQTPGQGLQFLFEYFSETQRNKGNFPGRFSGRQFSNSRSEMNVSTLELGDSALYLCASSSGTDRSPLHFGNGTRLTVT.

The chain employs TRBV19 and TRBJ2-5; unclear D gene. Trimming shortened V by 4 bases and J by 6 bases, and 15 bases separated the two germline ends. Germline lookup yields CDR1 LNHDA and CDR2 SQIVND (reference sequence). This CDR3 is 14 amino acids long. DNA of the CDR3: TGTGCCAGTAGTACATGGGGTACTGCGAAGACCCAGTACTTC. The encoded protein is CASSTWGTAKTQYF.

This chain joins TRBV11-2 and TRBJ1-2; D gene ambiguous. Trimming cost V 4 bases and J 8 bases, with 17 bases left between them. CDR3 size: 14 residues. The germline V gene has CDR1 SGHAT and CDR2 FQNNGV. The CDR3 bases are TGTGCCAGCAGCTCATACAGTTCCTCGAGGGGCTACACCTTC. The encoded protein is CASSSYSSSRGYTF.

The chain couples TRBV7-9 to TRBJ1-3, with 8 nucleotides matching TRBD1. J gave up 2 bases and V 5 bases, and 5 bases lay outside the gene matches. In germline, CDR1 is SEHNR, CDR2 FQNEAQ (reference sequence). The length of the CDR3 is 15 residues. CDR3 region: CASSQQGAAGNTIYF. The CDR3 DNA is TGTGCCAGCAGCCAGCAGGGGGCCGCTGGAAACACCATATATTTT.

This clone was detected only a few times. The gene calls are TRBV5-1 and TRBJ1-6; 7 nucleotides line up with TRBD1. V lost 4 bases to trimming and J lost 6 bases; unmatched junction nucleotides: 7. The CDR3 length is 15 residues. Looked up from germline, CDR1 is SGHRS and CDR2 is YFSETQ. This CDR3 reads CASSMGTAGNSPLHF. The DNA of the CDR3 is TGCGCCAGCAGCATGGGGACAGCCGGTAATTCACCCCTCCACTTT.

The rearrangement links TRBV6-6 to TRBJ2-7; D is unresolved. V was clipped by 5 bases and J by 1 base, with 12 bases between them. The CDR3 has 14 amino acids. Germline-derived CDR1 and CDR2 are MNHNY and SVGAGI (reference sequence). CDR3 DNA: TGTGCCAGCAGTCTGGGCCCCGGGTCCTACGAGCAGTACTTC. Its protein product is CASSLGPGSYEQYF.

The CDR3 protein is CASSQEGLVGGVNLREQFF. The CDR3 bases are TGTGCCAGCAGCCAAGAGGGCCTAGTTGGGGGGGTCAACCTTCGGGAGCAGTTCTTC. The chain uses TRBV4-2 and TRBJ2-1; TRBD2 matches 7 bases. This CDR3 spans 19 amino acids. Germline V CDR1 and CDR2: LGHNA, YNFKEQ. Trimming at V came to 0 bases and at J to 10 bases, leaving 21 bases not matched to a gene.

V gene TRBV10-3 combines with J gene TRBJ1-1, with unresolved D. V was shortened by 7 bases and J by 3 bases, with 6 bases between the two germline ends. This CDR3 is 11 amino acids long. The V gene's germline CDR1 is ENHRY and CDR2 SYGVKD. The CDR3 region has the DNA TGTGCCATCAAGGGCGACACTGAAGCTTTCTTT. It yields the protein CAIKGDTEAFF.

J is TRBJ1-1 and V is TRBV6-5, with TRBD1 identical over 8 bases. The CDR3 contains 12 residues. V was clipped by 7 bases and J by 11 bases; unmatched bases: 9. Germline assignment: CDR1 MNHEY and CDR2 SVGAGI. CDR3 sequence (DNA): TGTGCCAGCACCCATTCAGGGGGCACGGCTTTCTTT. Encoded protein: CASTHSGGTAFF.